This TCR beta chain was identified in a study of shared clonotypes between healthy human individuals (dated by TCRdb to 2020 to 2021). Broadly, across the study: Three men and two women, aged 18 to 49 years, made up the cohort. For each donor, CD4 naive and CD4 memory were each run on three plates, CD8 naive on two plates, and CD8 memory on one plate. Libraries were prepared and TCR repertoires were sequenced by different laboratories using diverse techniques, in order to increase sequencing depth and limit assay-specific biases. To estimate repertoire size and how much clonotypes are shared between individuals, the study performed deep sequencing of blood TCR repertoires from 4 to 6 healthy adults. Leukapheresis yielded between about 0.9 and 10 billion PBMCs per donor. Findings and caveats that apply to the study as a whole: Rarefaction of sorted-subset datasets indicated incomplete sequencing despite the large sequencing depth. Approximately 5% of naive CD4, 3.5% of naive CD8, 2% to 2.5% of memory CD4, and approximately 0.4% of memory CD8 clonotypes were shared across a handful of donors. Estimated clonotype richness was generally larger for naive than for memory subsets. Pairwise subsampling indicated that sequencing depth was expected to affect the degree of clonotype sharing among donors. The small number of donors limited the genetic and exposure-history diversity represented. Sampling was restricted to blood, and TCR repertoires in tissue are likely to differ from TCR repertoires in blood. Compared with non-shared clonotypes, the clonotypes found in all four sorted-subset donors had higher generation probabilities.

Using the deep immunoSEQ assay, multiplex PCR amplified TCR CDR3 regions from genomic DNA. Extracted genomic DNA from each cell subset was spread evenly across all wells of several immunoSEQ 96-well plates, with each plate serving as a replicate. Each replicate PCR for sorted subsets received about 200 ng genomic DNA, equal to about 30,000 T cell genomes. Purified libraries were quantified with a Qubit 3.0 fluorometer, sized on a Bioanalyzer 2100, and re-quantified with the KAPA Library Quantification kit. A separate single-read 150-cycle Illumina NextSeq 550 flow cell was used to sequence each immunoSEQ 96-well plate. The study's processing was this. The immunoSEQ output contained only junctional sequences without quality scores, so filtering could not match that applied to full-length reads. Sequences were annotated with PyIR, a Python wrapper for IgBLAST v1.9, using IMGT germline references to assign V/J genes and CDR3. Reads with weak V/J assignments (E-value above 1e-6), missing CDR3, stop codons, out-of-frame junctions, or ambiguous translated residues were removed. V3J clonotypes were defined by identical inferred V gene, J gene, and CDR3 amino acid sequence. To compute the percentage overlap between repertoires, the number of shared unique clonotypes was divided by the size of the smaller repertoire. Three approaches were used to assess repertoire richness: RTK rarefaction, the Chao1 estimator, and Recon v2.1 estimates of unobserved clonotypes. For all TCRbeta clonotypes obtained by the gDNA method from a few donors, generation probabilities were computed with OLGA. The immuneACCESS repertoire file appears here via TCRdb, limited to in-frame rearrangements. These files lack a portion of the clones; in checked studies, under half of the deficit traces to unresolved V genes, and the cause of the others is not known. That table furnishes V, J and clone size, whereas the DNA furnished D and trimming. For this sample there are approximately 1.5 million clones; roughly 98% appear just once. The ten largest account for roughly 0.45% of the sample.

The table lists this clone with a count of one. It has no known antigen specificity. Base qualities are not provided; no much larger clone lies one nucleotide away. V lost 4 bases and J lost 2 bases; the stretch between them is 9 bases long. The CDR3, cysteine through phenylalanine, is 14 amino acids long. Only the CDR3 DNA stays, 42 bases, in frame from base 1. According to the germline V gene, CDR1 reads SNHLY and CDR2 reads FYNNEI. The donors were healthy, HIV-negative adults with no recently reported acute infections or vaccinations. Every donor was a Caucasian adult residing in Nashville, Tennessee, USA. CD4+ T cells were enriched by magnetic negative selection; naive cells were then positively selected on CD45RA, and the negative fraction formed the memory subset. Blood was obtained by leukapheresis, after which PBMCs were separated by Ficoll-Histopaque density gradient centrifugation and cryopreserved in liquid nitrogen vapor phase. Analytical flow cytometry was used to check the purity and quantity of every magnetically sorted T cell population. Each sorted fraction had its genomic DNA isolated and then quantified by UV absorbance on a Nanodrop 2000c.

The chain was built from TRBV2 and TRBJ1-5; no D segment can be confidently identified. The specimen was naive CD4+ T cells sorted from blood. The cell subset or site label, as the study defines it: CD45RA+ positively selected. This TCR was recovered from a man aged 25 to 40 in good health. The bases are TGTGCCAGCAGTGCCCTGCGGGGCAATCAGCCCCAGCATTTT. Its protein reads: CASSALRGNQPQHF.